These 20 T cell receptor beta chains were sequenced from one sample in a study of tumor-infiltrating lymphocytes in primary liver carcinoma. Blood RNA came from unsorted whole blood; germline DNA was also extracted. Starting material of about 450 ng total RNA yielded TCR beta cDNA via a constant-region primer. Amplification in three nested multiplex PCR rounds with slightly modified ARM-PCR gave rise to TCR beta libraries. In the first two PCR rounds, TRBV1-TRBV30 forward primers were paired with a C-beta reverse primer, and each round lasted roughly 9 cycles. Using its own MiXCR run on the multiplex PCR reads, TCRdb lists one record per CDR3 protein. The sample records fewer than 350,000 distinct CDR3 sequences, less than 70% being singletons. Sequenced input: peripheral blood. All receptors derive from a man aged 40-49 years with primary liver carcinoma and hepatitis B virus infection.

The genes are TRBV6-1 and TRBJ2-1; 15 bases are a match to TRBD2. Unmatched junction bases numbered 11, after V lost 5 bases and J lost 9 bases. The germline gives CDR1 MNHNS, CDR2 SASEGT. The CDR3 extends over 17 amino acids. In DNA, the CDR3 is TGTGCCAGCAGTTCGGAGTGGGGACTAGCGGGAGGCGGTGAGCAGTTCTTC. It encodes CASSSEWGLAGGGEQFF.

V usage is TRBV11-2 and J usage is TRBJ2-7; D possibly uses TRBD1 or TRBD2 (6 bases each). The CDR3 sequence is 17 residues long. Germline-derived CDR1 and CDR2 are SGHAT and FQNNGV. V gave up 7 bases and J gave up 0 bases, with 22 bases separating them. CDR3 region: CASTSLTGSRGSYEQYF. The CDR3 bases are TGTGCCAGCACATCTCTTACAGGGTCGCGGGGCTCCTACGAGCAGTACTTC.

This clonotype was found a few times. V gene TRBV6-5 combines with J gene TRBJ1-1; 8 bases line up with TRBD1. The CDR3 is 14 amino acids. The V segment lost 6 bases and the J segment 9 bases; nucleotides outside the gene matches: 12. Germline CDR1 is MNHEY and CDR2 is SVGAGI. The DNA of the CDR3 is TGTGCCAGCAGGGCGACAGGGGAGAGGGGGAAAGCTTTCTTT. It specifies CASRATGERGKAFF.

To note about this clonotype: The conserved closing phenylalanine or tryptophan is absent in this CDR3, likely reflecting a read error. The V gene is TRBV29-1, the J gene TRBJ2-7; tentatively, D is TRBD1 or TRBD2 (5 bases each). The CDR3 consists of 12 residues. In germline, CDR1 is SQVTM, CDR2 ANQGSEA. Trimming shortened V by 7 bases and J by 6 bases, and 16 bases separated the two germline ends. The CDR3 sequence: CSALQVDFEQYL. DNA of the CDR3: TGCAGCGCGTTACAGGTGGACTTCGAGCAGTACCTC.

Concerning this clonotype: One end of the junction is discordant with germline, which a read error may explain. The chain combines TRBV6-1 with TRBJ1-5; the D gene is possibly TRBD1 (6 bases). Germline loops: CDR1 MNHNS, CDR2 SASEGT. This CDR3 has 14 residues. CDR3 nucleotide sequence: TGTGCCATCAGTGGGCGGACAGACGATCAACCCCAGCATTTT. It encodes CAISGRTDDQPQHF.

Concerning this clonotype itself: Sequence at one end of the junction differs from germline and may be a read error. V gene TRBV30 combines with J gene TRBJ1-1; D is unclear. Germline V CDR1 and CDR2: GTSNPN, SVGIG (reference sequence). The CDR3 length is 11 residues. The CDR3 here is CDWSPLYEAFF. In DNA, the CDR3 is TGTGACTGGAGCCCTCTATACGAAGCTTTCTTT. The whole variable domain, remainder taken from reference TRBV30 and TRBJ1-1, is SQTIHQWPATLVQPVGSPLSLECTVEGTSNPNLYWYRQAAGRGLQLLFYSVGIGQISSEVPQNLSASRPQDRQFILSSKKLLLSDSGFYLCDWSPLYEAFFGQGTRLTVV.

Note on this clonotype: Mismatch with germline at one junction end may stem from a read error. The chain employs TRBV29-1 and TRBJ2-7; D remains ambiguous. CDR3 length: 14 residues. CDR1 SQVTM and CDR2 ANQGSEA come from the germline V gene. The CDR3 nucleotides read TGCAGGGTTGGTAAGGGCGGATTCTCCTACGAGCAGTACTTC. Protein product: CRVGKGGFSYEQYF.

Remarks on this clonotype: A much larger clone sits a single nucleotide away, making a read error possible. The V call is TRBV4-2, the J call TRBJ2-1; a possible D gene is TRBD1 (7 bases). The germline gives CDR1 LGHNA, CDR2 YNFKEQ. The CDR3 extends over 18 amino acids. CDR3 in amino acids: CASNQGQGGPSSYNEQFF. The CDR3 DNA follows: TGTGCCAGCAACCAAGGGCAGGGGGGCCCCTCCTCCTACAATGAGCAGTTCTTC.

Notes on this clonotype: Since a much larger clone is just one base distant, this may be a read error. V usage is TRBV10-2 and J usage is TRBJ2-3; 10 bases fit TRBD2. The J segment lost 3 bases and the V segment lost 3 bases, leaving 6 bases of the junction unmatched. In germline, CDR1 is WSHSY, CDR2 SAAADI. This CDR3 spans 16 amino acids. The CDR3 region has the DNA TGCGCCAGCAGTGATGTAGGACTAGCGGAAACAGATACGCAGTATTTT. This encodes CASSDVGLAETDTQYF.

Points on this clonotype: This may arise from a read error, as a much more abundant clone is one base away. No conserved phenylalanine or tryptophan ends this CDR3, so it is likely a read error. The chain links TRBV5-1 to TRBJ2-1, with TRBD1 identical over 7 bases. V lost 9 bases, J lost 1 base, and 10 bases stayed unmatched. The germline V gene has CDR1 SGHRS and CDR2 YFSETQ. The CDR3 covers 15 residues. The CDR3 nucleotides read TGCGCCACCGCCAGGGGGAGAACATCCTACAATGAGCAGTTCCTC. This encodes CATARGRTSYNEQFL.

A few counts support this clonotype. The gene calls are TRBV6-5 and TRBJ1-5; 8 bases are shared with TRBD1. Germline CDR1 and CDR2: MNHEY and SVGAGI. CDR3 size: 19 residues. V trimming: 5 bases; J trimming: 6 bases; junction bases outside the gene matches: 21. CDR3 sequence: CASSGYRSETGDNSQPQHF. CDR3 bases: TGTGCCAGCAGTGGTTACAGAAGTGAGACAGGGGATAACAGTCAGCCCCAGCATTTT.

The chain couples TRBV5-4 to TRBJ2-1, with 8 positions matching TRBD2. Germline V gene data show CDR1 as SGHNT and CDR2 as YYREEE (reference sequence). The CDR3 totals 15 residues. Losses at the gene ends were 2 bases for V and 4 bases for J; bases not matched to a gene: 5. The CDR3 nucleotides are TGTGCCAGCAGCTTTGCGGGAGGCCGTTACAATGAGCAGTTCTTC. Translation: CASSFAGGRYNEQFF. Full variable domain (outside the CDR3, taken from reference TRBV5-4 and TRBJ2-1): ETGVTQSPTHLIKTRGQQVTLRCSSQSGHNTVSWYQQALGQGPQFIFQYYREEENGRGNFPPRFSGLQFPNYSSELNVNALELDDSALYLCASSFAGGRYNEQFFGPGTRLTVL.

Regarding this clonotype: The conserved final phenylalanine or tryptophan is absent from the CDR3, which likely points to a read error. V and J are TRBV10-3 and TRBJ2-7; 9 nucleotides align to TRBD2. Germline lookup yields CDR1 ENHRY and CDR2 SYGVKD. This CDR3 contains 15 residues. In DNA, the CDR3 is TGTGCCACCAGTGAGTCGGCGGGAGGGTACTACGAGCAGTACCTC. Translated, it gives CATSESAGGYYEQYL.

This clonotype was counted between two and nine times. This sequence joins TRBV5-1 and TRBJ2-4; D remains unclear. Deletions cut 4 bases from V and 0 bases from J, with 8 bases between. Germline CDR1 and CDR2: SGHRS and YFSETQ. This CDR3 has 14 amino acids. CDR3 region: CASSRSLAKNIQYF. Written as DNA, the CDR3 is TGCGCCAGCAGCCGGTCTTTAGCCAAAAACATTCAGTACTTC.

This clonotype appeared many times. V and J are TRBV29-1 and TRBJ2-1; 8 bases fit TRBD1. Looked up from germline, CDR1 is SQVTM and CDR2 is ANQGSEA. The J segment lost 0 bases and the V segment lost 6 bases, leaving 16 bases of the junction unmatched. The CDR3 runs 18 residues. CDR3 sequence reads: CSVKGGRGPKSSYNEQFF. The CDR3 DNA sequence: TGCAGCGTAAAGGGGGGCAGGGGGCCTAAGAGCTCCTACAATGAGCAGTTCTTC.

This clonotype has a count of ten or more. V usage is TRBV12-3 or TRBV12-4 and J usage is TRBJ2-6, with a weak D call TRBD2 (5 bases). The V and J ends lost 5 bases and 1 base respectively, with 9 bases between them. The CDR3 covers 15 residues. In DNA form, the CDR3 reads TGTGCCAGCAGTAGGAGAGGGTCTGGGGCCAACGTCCTGACTTTC. Protein sequence: CASSRRGSGANVLTF.

The gene calls are TRBV6-2 or TRBV6-3 and TRBJ2-7; D is undetermined. V lost 8 bases to trimming and J lost 0 bases, with 14 bases between them. CDR3 length equals 14 residues. The V gene's germline CDR1 is MNHEY and CDR2 SVGEGT. This CDR3 is CASQSAESSYEQYF. CDR3 in DNA: TGTGCCAGCCAATCGGCGGAAAGCTCCTACGAGCAGTACTTC.

This clonotype occurred many times. This chain uses TRBV29-1 with TRBJ2-3; D remains ambiguous. From germline, CDR1 is SQVTM and CDR2 ANQGSEA. The V end was cut by 6 bases, the J end by 1 base, with 11 bases between. The CDR3 has 13 residues. The CDR3 DNA reads as TGCAGCGTCGCACCAGATCGCACAGATACGCAGTATTTT. This sequence encodes CSVAPDRTDTQYF.

Of note for this clonotype: Because it lacks the conserved phenylalanine or tryptophan at the end, this CDR3 is likely a read error. The J gene is TRBJ2-3, the V gene TRBV11-2; D possibly corresponds to TRBD2 (5 bases). CDR1 is SGHAT, CDR2 FQNNGV, per germline. This CDR3 contains 13 residues. V lost 6 bases, J lost 6 bases, and 13 bases lay in between. The CDR3 spells CASRLSGIDTQYL. The CDR3 DNA reads TGTGCCAGCAGGCTGAGCGGTATTGATACGCAGTATTTG.

This clonotype has just one count. Germline and junction disagree at one end, which may indicate a read error. The chain recombines TRBV4-2 with TRBJ1-5; no clear D. Germline-derived CDR1 and CDR2 are LGHNA and YNFKEQ. CDR3 size: 13 residues. The CDR3 bases are TGTGCCAGCAGCCAAGATCCAGGAGAGCCCCAGCGTTTT. Protein sequence: CASSQDPGEPQRF.